This entry describes one T cell receptor beta chain. Authors' analysis steps: Junction-only immunoSEQ data arrived without quality scores, meaning filtering differed. Data came from immunoSEQ multiplex PCR; TCRdb stores just in-frame clones and leaves some out. Clone size and V and J calls were adopted from that table, with D and trimming inferred from the DNA. The data hold under 600,000 clones, with 97% observed a single time. The sample is drawn from a study of shared clonotypes between healthy human individuals. Germline lookup yields CDR1 LGHNA and CDR2 YNFKEQ. The CDR3 extends over 15 amino acids. The trim removed 1 base at V and 6 bases at J, leaving 4 bases unmatched.

The sample taken for sequencing was naive CD4+ T cells sorted from blood. Subset of the sample: CD45RA+ positively selected. The TCR comes from a young woman in good health. The chain employs TRBV4-2 and TRBJ2-7; 12 nucleotides align to TRBD1. The CDR3 sequence: CASSQAGQGAGEQYF. DNA of the CDR3: TGTGCCAGCAGCCAAGCGGGACAGGGGGCTGGCGAGCAGTACTTC.